Described below is a single T cell receptor beta chain sequence and its context. Its antigen specificity is not known. Base qualities are missing; no much larger clone stands one base away. Measured from the cysteine to the phenylalanine, the CDR3 is 14 residues long. Just CDR3 DNA is preserved here, 42 bases in frame from base 1. Cut back by 2 bases and 4 bases, the V and J ends lie 14 bases apart. Looking up the germline V gene yields CDR1 SQVTM and CDR2 ANQGSEA. The source of the sample is a study of blood T cell repertoires in COVID-19 (dated by TCRdb to about 2020). About the investigation overall: Collaborator samples came from the United States, Italy and Spain and covered acute and convalescent phases of COVID-19. The material from the prospective study consisted of cDNA or gDNA derived from T cells, B-cell-depleted T cells, or PBMCs. The samples were drawn from two sources: the first 160 participants of the ongoing ImmuneRACE study, and 1,000 to 1,500 subjects contributed by 6 global collaborators. Subjects who had been exposed to COVID-19, were actively infected with it, or had recovered from it provided the deeply sampled blood TCRbeta repertoires that made up the dataset. Where HLA class I and class II types were available, the types were taken from metadata supplied by the sample provider, not from assay-based typing. Nearly every sample came with metadata listing a de-identified subject ID, COVID-19 status, age in years and sex. The repertoires were made available in a free public database intended to serve as a resource for research on the immune response to SARS-CoV-2.

TCRbeta CDR3 regions were amplified from genomic DNA using the immunoSEQ Assay, a bias-controlled multiplex PCR. As for how the authors treated the data: The number of nucleated cells in each sample was estimated from the amplification of reference gene primers within the assay. Sequence reads were collapsed and filtered to measure the absolute abundance of every unique TCRbeta CDR3 rearrangement. For each sample, productive Simpson clonality was calculated as the square root of Simpson's diversity index across productive rearrangements. Sourced from immuneACCESS, this table was stored by TCRdb with only in-frame sequences that have V and J called. A share of the clones is absent; for the studies checked, an unresolved V gene accounts for under half, and the remainder has no known explanation. From that table come the V and J calls and clone size; the DNA was used to work out D and trimming. A total of 200,000 or so clones appear in this sample, around 86% of them only once. The ten largest account for 6% to 7% of the sample.

The collaborating institutions used their own protocols to collect whole blood in K2EDTA tubes. For TCRbeta analysis, collaborators shipped samples in one of three forms: frozen whole blood, isolated PBMCs, or DNA extracted from either of those sample types. Results and caveats for the whole study, not just this receptor: Clinical and demographic metadata were provided uncurated, with the amount varying by source and participant.

Sequenced material: peripheral blood. This receptor was identified in a woman between 40 and 55 years old with acute or convalescent COVID-19. The rearranged chain carries TRBV29-1 and TRBJ1-2; a tentative D match to TRBD1 spans 6 bases. CDR3 region: CSVERDTDSYGYTF. Read as DNA, the sequence is TGCAGCGTTGAACGGGACACGGATAGCTATGGCTACACCTTC.